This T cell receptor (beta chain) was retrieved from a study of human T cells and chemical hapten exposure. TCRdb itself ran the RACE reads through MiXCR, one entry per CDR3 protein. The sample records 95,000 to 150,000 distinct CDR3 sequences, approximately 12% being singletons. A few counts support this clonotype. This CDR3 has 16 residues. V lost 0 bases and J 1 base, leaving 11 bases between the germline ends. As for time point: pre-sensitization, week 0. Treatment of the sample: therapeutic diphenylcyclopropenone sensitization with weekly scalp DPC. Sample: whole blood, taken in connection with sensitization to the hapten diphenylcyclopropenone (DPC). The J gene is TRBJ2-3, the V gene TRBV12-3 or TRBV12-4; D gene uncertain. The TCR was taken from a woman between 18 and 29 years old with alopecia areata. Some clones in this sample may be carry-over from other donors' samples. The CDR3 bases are TGTGCCAGCAGTTTAGCGCTGTCTGAAGGCACAGATACGCAGTATTTT. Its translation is CASSLALSEGTDTQYF.